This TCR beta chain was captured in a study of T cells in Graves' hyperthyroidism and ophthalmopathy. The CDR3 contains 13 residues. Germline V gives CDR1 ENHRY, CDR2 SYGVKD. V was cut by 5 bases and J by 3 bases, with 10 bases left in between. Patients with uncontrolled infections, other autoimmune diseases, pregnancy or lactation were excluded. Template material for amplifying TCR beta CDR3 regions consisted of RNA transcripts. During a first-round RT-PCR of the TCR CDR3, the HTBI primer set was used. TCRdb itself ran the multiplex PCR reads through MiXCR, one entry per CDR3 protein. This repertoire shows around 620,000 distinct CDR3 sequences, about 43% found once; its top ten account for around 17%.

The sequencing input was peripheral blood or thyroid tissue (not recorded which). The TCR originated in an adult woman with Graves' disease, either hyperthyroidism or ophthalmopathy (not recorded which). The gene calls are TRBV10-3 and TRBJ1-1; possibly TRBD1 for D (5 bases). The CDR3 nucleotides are TGTGCCATCAGTAGGGCCAGGGACACTGAAGCTTTCTTT. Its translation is CAISRARDTEAFF.